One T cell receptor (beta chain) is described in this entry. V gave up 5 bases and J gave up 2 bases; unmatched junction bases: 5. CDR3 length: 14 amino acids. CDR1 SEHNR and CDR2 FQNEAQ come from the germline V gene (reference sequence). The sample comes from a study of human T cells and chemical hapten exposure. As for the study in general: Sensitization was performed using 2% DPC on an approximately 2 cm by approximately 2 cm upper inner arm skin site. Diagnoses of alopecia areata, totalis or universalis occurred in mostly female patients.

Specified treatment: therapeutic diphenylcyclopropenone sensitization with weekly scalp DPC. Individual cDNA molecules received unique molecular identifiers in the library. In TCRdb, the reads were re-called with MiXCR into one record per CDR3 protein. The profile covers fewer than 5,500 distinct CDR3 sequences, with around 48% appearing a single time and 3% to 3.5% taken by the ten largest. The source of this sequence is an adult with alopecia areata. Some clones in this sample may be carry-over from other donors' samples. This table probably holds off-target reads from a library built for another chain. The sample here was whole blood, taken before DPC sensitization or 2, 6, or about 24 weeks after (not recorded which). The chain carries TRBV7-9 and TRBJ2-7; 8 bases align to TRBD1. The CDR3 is CASSPDRETYEQYF. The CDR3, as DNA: TGTGCCAGCAGCCCGGACAGGGAAACCTACGAGCAGTACTTC.